This entry lists 8 T cell receptor beta chains sequenced from one sample in a study of cytomegalovirus exposure and HLA in healthy donors. Vbeta (60) and Jbeta (13) primers were used in the PCR. Clones were sequenced by immunoSEQ multiplex PCR, and TCRdb holds only the in-frame ones, with some missing. This sample has 90,000 to 120,000 clones, with 70% to 80% found just once. What was sequenced was PBMCs. These receptors were taken from a female donor in good health and CMV-seropositive.

Of note for this clone: The junction departs from the called germline gene at one end, perhaps through a read error. The rearrangement links TRBV6-6 to TRBJ1-4; TRBD1 matches at 10 bases. Germline CDR1 and CDR2: MNHNY and SVGAGI (reference sequence). The CDR3 spans 15 residues. CDR3 loop: CASSDSGTGAEKLFF. For the CDR3, the DNA is TGTGCCAGCAGTGACTCCGGGACAGGGGCCGAAAAACTGTTTTTT.

This clone was seen a handful of times. The genes are TRBV11-1 and TRBJ2-5; 15 positions agree with TRBD2. V was pared by 4 bases and J by 7 bases, with 7 bases of the junction left unmatched. The CDR3 consists of 16 residues. Per the germline V gene, CDR1 is SGHAT and CDR2 is FQDESV (reference sequence). The CDR3 loop is CASSSGLAGGPATQYF. In nucleotides, the CDR3 is TGTGCCAGCAGCTCCGGACTAGCGGGGGGGCCGGCGACCCAGTACTTC.

The J gene is TRBJ1-3, the V gene TRBV6-6; no clear D. Trimming removed 8 bases at V and 4 bases at J, with 12 bases between. CDR1 is MNHNY, CDR2 SVGAGI, per germline (reference sequence). The CDR3 has 13 residues. The CDR3 nucleotides read TGTGCCAGCGCGGGCGGAGCAGGAAACACCATATATTTT. The encoded protein is CASAGGAGNTIYF.

This clone was observed a single time. The chain joins TRBV6-5 to TRBJ1-1, with a tentative D call TRBD1 (6 bases). The CDR3 has 14 amino acids. Per the germline V gene, CDR1 is MNHEY and CDR2 is SVGAGI. V was clipped by 2 bases and J by 4 bases, with 11 bases between them. The CDR3 spells CASSYDRGGTEAFF. The CDR3 DNA is TGTGCCAGCAGTTACGATAGAGGGGGCACTGAAGCTTTCTTT.

This clone was found once. J is TRBJ2-3 and V is TRBV10-1; D may be TRBD2 (6 bases). The CDR3 spans 12 residues. V lost 3 bases to trimming and J lost 13 bases, with 14 bases between them. Looked up from germline, CDR1 is WNHNN and CDR2 is SYGVQD (reference sequence). CDR3 sequence: CASSDVGGKKYF. CDR3 nucleotides: TGCGCCAGCAGTGATGTTGGGGGGAAGAAGTATTTT.

The chain joins TRBV11-2 to TRBJ2-1; TRBD2 aligns across 12 bases. Germline V gene data show CDR1 as SGHAT and CDR2 as FQNNGV. Trimming at V came to 5 bases and at J to 9 bases, leaving 11 bases not matched to a gene. The CDR3 has 16 amino acids. The CDR3 DNA follows: TGTGCCAGCAGCCCGAGACTAGCGGGAGTTGGCGGTGAGCAGTTCTTC. Protein product: CASSPRLAGVGGEQFF.

This clone was counted only a few times. V and J are TRBV18 and TRBJ2-3; TRBD2 matches 9 bases. Trimming took 2 bases from V and 1 from J; bases not matched to a gene: 4. Germline CDR1 and CDR2: KGHSH and LQKENI. This CDR3 contains 16 residues. CDR3 loop: CASSPLVAGGTDTQYF. In DNA form, the CDR3 reads TGTGCCAGCTCACCATTGGTAGCGGGAGGCACAGATACGCAGTATTTT.

The chain joins TRBV19 to TRBJ1-1; a weak D match, TRBD1 (5 bases). The germline V gene has CDR1 LNHDA and CDR2 SQIVND (reference sequence). The CDR3 covers 15 residues. The V end lost 5 bases, the J end lost 9 bases, and 22 bases lay between the germline ends. The CDR3 coding sequence is TGTGCCAGTAGTCCGACCAGTGGGGCCGGGGGAAAAGCTTTCTTT. Amino acid sequence: CASSPTSGAGGKAFF.